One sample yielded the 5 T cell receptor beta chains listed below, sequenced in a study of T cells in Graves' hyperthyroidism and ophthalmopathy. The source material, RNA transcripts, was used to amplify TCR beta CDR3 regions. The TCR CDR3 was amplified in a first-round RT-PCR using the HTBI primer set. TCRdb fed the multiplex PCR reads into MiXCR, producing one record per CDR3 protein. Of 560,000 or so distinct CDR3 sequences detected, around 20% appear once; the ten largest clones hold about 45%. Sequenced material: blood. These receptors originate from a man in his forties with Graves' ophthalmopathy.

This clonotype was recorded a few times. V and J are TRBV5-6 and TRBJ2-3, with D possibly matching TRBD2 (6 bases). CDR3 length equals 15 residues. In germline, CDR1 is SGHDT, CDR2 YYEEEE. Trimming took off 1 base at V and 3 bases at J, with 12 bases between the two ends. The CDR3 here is CASSLLGGVTDTQYF. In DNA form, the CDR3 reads TGTGCCAGCAGCTTGCTGGGCGGGGTGACAGATACGCAGTATTTT. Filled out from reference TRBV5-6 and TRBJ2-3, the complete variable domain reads DAGVTQSPTHLIKTRGQQVTLRCSPKSGHDTVSWYQQALGQGPQFIFQYYEEEERQRGNFPDRFSGHQFPNYSSELNVNALLLGDSALYLCASSLLGGVTDTQYFGPGTRLTVL.

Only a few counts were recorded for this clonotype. The CDR3 DNA reads TGTGCCACCGAGGGGGGGAATGAGCAGTTCTTC. Translation gives CATEGGNEQFF. The V and J genes are TRBV27 and TRBJ2-1; D possibly corresponds to TRBD2 (7 bases). The CDR3 runs to 11 residues. Germline CDR1 MNHEY, CDR2 SMNVEV (reference sequence). The germline V and J ends were trimmed by 10 bases and 7 bases, with 11 bases remaining between them.

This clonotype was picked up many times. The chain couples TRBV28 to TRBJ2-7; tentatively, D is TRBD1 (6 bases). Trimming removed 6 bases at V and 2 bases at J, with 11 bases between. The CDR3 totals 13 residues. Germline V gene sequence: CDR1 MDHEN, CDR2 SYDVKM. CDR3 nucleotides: TGTGCCAGCAGACCCGGACAGCCCTACGAGCAGTACTTC. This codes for CASRPGQPYEQYF.

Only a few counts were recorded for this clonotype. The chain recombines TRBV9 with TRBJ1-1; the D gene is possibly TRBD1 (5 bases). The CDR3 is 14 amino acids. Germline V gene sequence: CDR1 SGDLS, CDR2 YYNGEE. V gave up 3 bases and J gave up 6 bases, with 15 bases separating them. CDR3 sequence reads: CASSEWAGGAEAFF. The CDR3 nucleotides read TGTGCCAGCAGCGAGTGGGCCGGGGGGGCTGAAGCTTTCTTT.

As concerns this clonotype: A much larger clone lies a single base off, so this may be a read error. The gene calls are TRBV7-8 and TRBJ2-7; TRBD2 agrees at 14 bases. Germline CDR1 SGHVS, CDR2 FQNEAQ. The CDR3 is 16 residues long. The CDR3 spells CASSFGTSGSSCEQYF. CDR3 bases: TGTGCCAGCAGCTTCGGGACTAGCGGGAGCTCCTGCGAGCAGTACTTC. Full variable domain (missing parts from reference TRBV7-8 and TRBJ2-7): GAGVSQSPRYKVAKRGQDVALRCDPISGHVSLFWYQQALGQGPEFLTYFQNEAQLDKSGLPSDRFFAERPEGSVSTLKIQRTQQEDSAVYLCASSFGTSGSSCEQYFGPGTRLTVT.